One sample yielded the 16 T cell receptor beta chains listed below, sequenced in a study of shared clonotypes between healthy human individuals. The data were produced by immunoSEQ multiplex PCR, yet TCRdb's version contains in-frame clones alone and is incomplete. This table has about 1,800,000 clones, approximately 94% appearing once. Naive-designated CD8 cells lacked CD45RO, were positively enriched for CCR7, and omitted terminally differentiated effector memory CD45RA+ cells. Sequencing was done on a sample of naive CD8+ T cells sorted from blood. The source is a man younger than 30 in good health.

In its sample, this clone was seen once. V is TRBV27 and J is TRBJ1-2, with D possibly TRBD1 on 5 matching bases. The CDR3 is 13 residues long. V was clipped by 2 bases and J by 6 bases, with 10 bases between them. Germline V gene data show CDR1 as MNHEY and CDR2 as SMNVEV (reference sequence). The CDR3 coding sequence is TGTGCCAGCAGTTTAGTTGGACAAGATGGCTACACCTTC. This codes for CASSLVGQDGYTF.

Here the CDR3 reads CASSTMGNTEAFF. In DNA form, the CDR3 reads TGTGCCAGTAGTACGATGGGGAACACTGAAGCTTTCTTT. The chain is built from TRBV19 and TRBJ1-1, with no clear D. The CDR3 is made up of 13 amino acids. Trimming shortened V by 4 bases and J by 1 base, and 7 bases separated the two germline ends. The germline gives CDR1 LNHDA, CDR2 SQIVND (reference sequence). Using reference TRBV19 and TRBJ1-1 for the parts outside the CDR3, the full variable domain is DGGITQSPKYLFRKEGQNVTLSCEQNLNHDAMYWYRQDPGQGLRLIYYSQIVNDFQKGDIAEGYSVSREKKESFPLTVTSAQKNPTAFYLCASSTMGNTEAFFGQGTRLTVV.

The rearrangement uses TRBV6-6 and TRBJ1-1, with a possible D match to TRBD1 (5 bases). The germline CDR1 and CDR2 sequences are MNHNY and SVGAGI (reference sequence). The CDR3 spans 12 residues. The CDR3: CASGLLNTEAFF. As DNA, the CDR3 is TGTGCATCGGGGCTGCTGAACACTGAAGCTTTCTTT.

The DNA of the CDR3 is TGTGCCAGCAGCTTGGGACAACTGAGCAATCAGCCCCAGCATTTT. Its protein is CASSLGQLSNQPQHF. V and J are TRBV5-8 and TRBJ1-5; D is ambiguous. The CDR3 runs to 15 residues. V gave up 0 bases and J gave up 1 base, with 8 bases separating them. The germline gives CDR1 SGHTS, CDR2 YDEGEE.

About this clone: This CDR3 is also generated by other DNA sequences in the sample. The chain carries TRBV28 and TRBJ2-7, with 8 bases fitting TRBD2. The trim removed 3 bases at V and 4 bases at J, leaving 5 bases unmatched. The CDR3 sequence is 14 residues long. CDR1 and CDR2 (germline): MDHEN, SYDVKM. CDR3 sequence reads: CASSFLAGTYEQYF. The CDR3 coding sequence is TGTGCCAGCAGTTTTTTAGCGGGAACATACGAGCAGTACTTC.

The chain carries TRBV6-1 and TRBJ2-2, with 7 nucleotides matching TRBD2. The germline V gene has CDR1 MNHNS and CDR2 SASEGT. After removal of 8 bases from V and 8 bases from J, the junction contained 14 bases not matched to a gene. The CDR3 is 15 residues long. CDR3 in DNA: TGTGCCAGCCGAGAGGGCTGGAGCGGGAAGGGGGAGCTGTTTTTT. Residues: CASREGWSGKGELFF.

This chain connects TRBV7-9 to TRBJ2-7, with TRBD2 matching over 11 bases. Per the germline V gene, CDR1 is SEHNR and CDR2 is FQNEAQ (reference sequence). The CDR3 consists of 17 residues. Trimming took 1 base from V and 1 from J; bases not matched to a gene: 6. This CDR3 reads CASSLVGLAGGSYEQYF. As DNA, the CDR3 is TGTGCCAGCAGCTTAGTTGGTCTAGCGGGGGGATCCTACGAGCAGTACTTC.

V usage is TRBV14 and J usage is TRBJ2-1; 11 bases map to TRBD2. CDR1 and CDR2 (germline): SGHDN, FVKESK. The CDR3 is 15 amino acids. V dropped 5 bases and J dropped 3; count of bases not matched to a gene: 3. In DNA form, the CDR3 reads TGTGCCAGCAGCACTAGCGGGGGCCTCTACAATGAGCAGTTCTTC. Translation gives CASSTSGGLYNEQFF.

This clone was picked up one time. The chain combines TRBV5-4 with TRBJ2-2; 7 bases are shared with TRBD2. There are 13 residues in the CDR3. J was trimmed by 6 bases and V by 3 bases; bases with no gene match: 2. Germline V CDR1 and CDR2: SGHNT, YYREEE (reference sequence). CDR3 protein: CASSWGGAGELFF. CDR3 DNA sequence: TGTGCCAGCAGCTGGGGGGGTGCCGGGGAGCTGTTTTTT.

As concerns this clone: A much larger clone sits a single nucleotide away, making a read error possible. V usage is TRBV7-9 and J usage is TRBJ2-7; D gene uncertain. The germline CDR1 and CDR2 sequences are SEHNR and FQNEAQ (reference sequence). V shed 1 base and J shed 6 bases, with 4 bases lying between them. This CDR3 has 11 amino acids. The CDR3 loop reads CASSLDPEQYF. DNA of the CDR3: TGTGCCAGCAGCTTAGATCCCGAGCAGTACTTC.

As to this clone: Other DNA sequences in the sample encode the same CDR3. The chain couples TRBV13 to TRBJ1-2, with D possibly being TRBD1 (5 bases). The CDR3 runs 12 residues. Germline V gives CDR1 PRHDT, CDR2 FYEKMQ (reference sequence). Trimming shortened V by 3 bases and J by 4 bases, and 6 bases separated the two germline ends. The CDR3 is CASSLGLYGYTF. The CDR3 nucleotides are TGTGCCAGCAGCTTGGGGCTCTATGGCTACACCTTC.

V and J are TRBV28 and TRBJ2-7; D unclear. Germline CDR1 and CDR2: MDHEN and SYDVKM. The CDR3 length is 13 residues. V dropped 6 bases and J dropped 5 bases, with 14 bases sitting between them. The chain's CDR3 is CASRGIWEDEQYF. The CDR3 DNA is TGTGCCAGCAGAGGGATTTGGGAAGACGAGCAGTACTTC.

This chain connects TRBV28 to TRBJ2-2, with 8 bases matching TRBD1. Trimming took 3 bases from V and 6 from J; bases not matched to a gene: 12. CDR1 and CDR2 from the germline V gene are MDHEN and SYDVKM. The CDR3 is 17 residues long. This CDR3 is CASSFSAGGGHSGELFF. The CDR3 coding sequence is TGTGCCAGCAGTTTTTCCGCAGGGGGCGGCCATTCCGGGGAGCTGTTTTTT.

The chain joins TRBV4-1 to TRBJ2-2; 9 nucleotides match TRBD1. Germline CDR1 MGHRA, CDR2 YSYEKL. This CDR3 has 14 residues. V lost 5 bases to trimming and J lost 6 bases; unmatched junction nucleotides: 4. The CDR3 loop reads CASSKQGAAGELFF. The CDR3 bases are TGCGCCAGCAGCAAACAGGGGGCGGCCGGGGAGCTGTTTTTT.

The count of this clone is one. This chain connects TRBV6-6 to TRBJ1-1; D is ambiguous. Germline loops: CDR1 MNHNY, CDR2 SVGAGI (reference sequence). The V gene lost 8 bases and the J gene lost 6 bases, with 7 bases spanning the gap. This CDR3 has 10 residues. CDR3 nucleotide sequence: TGTGCCAGCCATAACGCTGAAGCTTTCTTT. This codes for CASHNAEAFF.

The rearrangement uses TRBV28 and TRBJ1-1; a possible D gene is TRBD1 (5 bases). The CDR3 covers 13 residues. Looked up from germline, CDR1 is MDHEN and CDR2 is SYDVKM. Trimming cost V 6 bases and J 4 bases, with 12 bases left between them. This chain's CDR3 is CASSWGEGTEAFF. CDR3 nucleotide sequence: TGTGCCAGCAGCTGGGGCGAAGGCACTGAAGCTTTCTTT.